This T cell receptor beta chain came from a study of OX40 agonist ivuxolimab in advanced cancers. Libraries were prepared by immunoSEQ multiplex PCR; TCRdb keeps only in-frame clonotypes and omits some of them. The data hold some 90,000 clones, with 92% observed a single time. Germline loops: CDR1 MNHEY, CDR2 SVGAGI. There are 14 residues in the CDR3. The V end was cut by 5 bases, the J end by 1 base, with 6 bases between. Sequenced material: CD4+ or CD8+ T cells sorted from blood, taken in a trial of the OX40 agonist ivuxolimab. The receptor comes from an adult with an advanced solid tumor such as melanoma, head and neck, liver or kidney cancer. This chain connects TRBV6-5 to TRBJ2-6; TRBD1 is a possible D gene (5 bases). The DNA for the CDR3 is TGTGCCAGCAGTCCAGGGTCTGGGGCCAACGTCCTGACTTTC. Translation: CASSPGSGANVLTF.